This TCR beta chain comes out of a study of OX40 agonist ivuxolimab in advanced cancers. Whole-study results and caveats: The 0.1-3.0 mg/kg partial responders had among the lowest clonal expansion.

As to this clone: Its antigen is not known.

Generated by immunoSEQ multiplex PCR, the TCRdb table keeps only in-frame clones and is missing some. The sample contains around 64,000 clones, approximately 91% of which appear only once. The CDR3 is 16 amino acids. Germline CDR1 is MNHNS and CDR2 is SASEGT. J was trimmed by 6 bases and V by 0 bases; bases with no gene match: 8. The rearrangement joins TRBV6-1 to TRBJ1-2; 9 bases agree with TRBD1. The specimen was CD4+ or CD8+ T cells sorted from blood, collected in a trial of the OX40 agonist ivuxolimab. The clonotype originates from an adult with an advanced solid tumor such as melanoma, head and neck, liver or kidney cancer. This chain's CDR3 is CASSEAPGQGGDGYTF. CDR3 in DNA: TGTGCCAGCAGTGAAGCACCGGGACAGGGTGGTGATGGCTACACCTTC.